The 24 T cell receptor beta chains listed next were all sequenced from one sample in a study of OX40 agonist ivuxolimab in advanced cancers. TCRdb keeps only in-frame clones here, not all; method: immunoSEQ multiplex PCR. The sample shows 60,000 to 75,000 clones, around 83% of them seen only once. Specimen: CD4+ or CD8+ T cells sorted from blood, collected in a trial of the OX40 agonist ivuxolimab. These receptors were obtained from an adult with an advanced solid tumor such as melanoma, head and neck, liver or kidney cancer.

This clone was recorded only once. The V and J genes are TRBV7-2 and TRBJ2-2; D unclear. The CDR3 has 15 residues. Germline values: CDR1 SGHTA, CDR2 FQGNSA. V shed 2 bases and J shed 0 bases, with 7 bases lying between them. The CDR3 sequence is CASSLFPANTGELFF. The DNA of the CDR3 is TGTGCCAGCAGCTTATTCCCAGCGAACACCGGGGAGCTGTTTTTT.

The chain links TRBV6-1 to TRBJ2-5; D ambiguous. V lost 8 bases to trimming and J lost 5 bases, with 21 bases between them. This CDR3 has 15 residues. Germline V gives CDR1 MNHNS, CDR2 SASEGT. CDR3: CASLGNPRVGETQYF. DNA of the CDR3: TGTGCCAGCCTGGGAAACCCAAGGGTGGGGGAGACCCAGTACTTC.

The chain carries TRBV4-3 and TRBJ1-1; D remains unclear. This CDR3 spans 15 amino acids. The V end lost 0 bases, the J end lost 1 base, and 9 bases lay between the germline ends. The V gene's germline CDR1 is LGHNA and CDR2 YSLEER. CDR3 nucleotide sequence: TGCGCCAGCAGCCAAGAGGGTGGCCAGAACACTGAAGCTTTCTTT. It is translated as CASSQEGGQNTEAFF.

The V gene is TRBV6-6, the J gene TRBJ1-2; possible D gene TRBD1, 5 bases. CDR1 is MNHNY and CDR2 is SVGAGI in the germline V gene (reference sequence). V lost 6 bases, J lost 0 bases, and 17 bases lay in between. There are 16 residues in the CDR3. The CDR3 DNA follows: TGTGCCAGCAGCCAAATGGGGCTCCGAGCTAACTATGGCTACACCTTC. Translation gives CASSQMGLRANYGYTF.

The genes are TRBV11-3 and TRBJ2-5, with 8 bases aligning to TRBD1. This CDR3 comprises 17 residues. Trimming at V came to 4 bases and at J to 4 bases, leaving 14 bases not matched to a gene. The germline V gene has CDR1 SGHNT and CDR2 YENEEA. The CDR3 spells CASSSWSGTGDRETQYF. The CDR3 DNA follows: TGTGCCAGCAGCTCCTGGTCCGGGACAGGAGATCGAGAGACCCAGTACTTC.

The rearrangement uses TRBV23-1 and TRBJ1-2; D gene ambiguous. Being an ORF, TRBV23-1 has a function that is uncertain. V lost 3 bases and J lost 7, with 18 bases in between. This CDR3 contains 15 residues. As DNA, the CDR3 is TGCGCCAGCAGTCATCCCGGTCACCCCGGGATTGGCTACACCTTC. Its protein product is CASSHPGHPGIGYTF.

The chain recombines TRBV30 with TRBJ1-1; D is unclear. The germline V gene encodes CDR1 GTSNPN and CDR2 SVGIG (reference sequence). CDR3 length: 13 residues. V was shortened by 0 bases and J by 11 bases, with 16 bases between the two germline ends. The CDR3 DNA sequence: TGTGCCTGGAGTGTACGGGAGGGTTCCACGGCTTTCTTT. It yields the protein CAWSVREGSTAFF.

This clone has more than one count but fewer than ten. V usage is TRBV14 and J usage is TRBJ2-7, with 10 bases lining up with TRBD2. Germline V lookup: CDR1 SGHDN, CDR2 FVKESK. With 4 bases clipped from V and 2 bases from J, the junction kept 8 bases outside the gene matches. CDR3 length equals 16 residues. The CDR3 region is CASSPPGLASTYEQYF. In DNA, the CDR3 is TGTGCCAGCAGCCCCCCGGGACTAGCGAGCACCTACGAGCAGTACTTC.

This clone was recorded only once. The J gene is TRBJ2-1, the V gene TRBV29-1; 9 bases match TRBD2. Germline loops: CDR1 SQVTM, CDR2 ANQGSEA. The CDR3 has 12 amino acids. The V segment lost 4 bases and the J segment 8 bases; nucleotides outside the gene matches: 3. As DNA, the CDR3 is TGCAGCGTTGGCGGGGGGGGCGATGAGCAGTTCTTC. Translating gives CSVGGGGDEQFF.

The rearrangement uses TRBV5-1 and TRBJ1-5, with D unresolved. CDR3 length: 13 amino acids. The V end lost 0 bases, the J end lost 4 bases, and 5 bases lay between the germline ends. Germline CDR1 SGHRS, CDR2 YFSETQ. The CDR3 protein is CASSLEQNQPQHF. Here the CDR3 DNA reads TGCGCCAGCAGCTTGGAACAGAATCAGCCCCAGCATTTT.

The rearrangement joins TRBV19 to TRBJ1-2; possible D gene TRBD1, 6 bases. CDR1 LNHDA and CDR2 SQIVND come from the germline V gene (reference sequence). CDR3 length equals 13 residues. Trimming took 1 base from V and 7 from J, leaving 10 bases between them. CDR3 in DNA: TGTGCCAGTAGTATAGGTACAGGGAGTGGCTACACCTTC. Its protein product is CASSIGTGSGYTF.

The V call is TRBV30, the J call TRBJ1-4; D unresolved. In germline, CDR1 is GTSNPN, CDR2 SVGIG (reference sequence). This CDR3 is built from 12 residues. V was shortened by 1 base and J by 3 bases, with 3 bases between the two germline ends. The CDR3, as DNA: TGTGCCTGGAGTGGCCCTAATGAAAAACTGTTTTTT. Its translation is CAWSGPNEKLFF.

The chain carries TRBV5-4 and TRBJ1-1, with 9 bases that match TRBD1. J gave up 6 bases and V 3 bases, and 6 bases lay outside the gene matches. This CDR3 region has 14 residues. Germline-derived CDR1 and CDR2 are SGHNT and YYREEE (reference sequence). The CDR3 DNA sequence: TGTGCCAGCAGCTCGGACAGGGGCGAAGCTGAAGCTTTCTTT. It encodes CASSSDRGEAEAFF.

The rearrangement uses TRBV5-4 and TRBJ1-4, with TRBD1 as a possible D gene (5 bases). Trimming took off 5 bases at V and 6 bases at J, with 17 bases between the two ends. Germline loops: CDR1 SGHNT, CDR2 YYREEE (reference sequence). This CDR3 is 15 amino acids long. The CDR3 DNA follows: TGTGCCAGCAGGGGGAGTAGGGAAGGGGATGAAAAACTGTTTTTT. Translating gives CASRGSREGDEKLFF.

DNA for the CDR3: TGTGCCAGCAGCCTGCTAGGGGCGACCGGGGAGCTGTTTTTT. It translates to CASSLLGATGELFF. The V call is TRBV7-2, the J call TRBJ2-2, with TRBD1 as a possible D gene (5 bases). This CDR3 is built from 14 residues. Germline-derived CDR1 and CDR2 are SGHTA and FQGNSA. The germline V and J ends were trimmed by 5 bases and 5 bases, with 12 bases remaining between them.

This rearrangement joins TRBV19 to TRBJ1-2, with 10 bases aligning to TRBD1. The CDR3 runs 14 residues. The germline V gene has CDR1 LNHDA and CDR2 SQIVND (reference sequence). V lost 7 bases and J lost 2; bases outside the gene matches: 4. CDR3 sequence: CASTGQGGNYGYTF. Written as DNA, the CDR3 is TGTGCCAGTACCGGACAGGGGGGGAACTATGGCTACACCTTC.

V usage is TRBV6-5 and J usage is TRBJ1-1; the D is unclear. The CDR3 consists of 12 residues. The ends were cut back, 6 bases at V and 0 bases at J, with 5 bases in the middle. The germline V gene encodes CDR1 MNHEY and CDR2 SVGAGI. The CDR3 spells CASSRLNTEAFF. CDR3 DNA sequence: TGTGCCAGCAGCCGATTGAACACTGAAGCTTTCTTT.

This clone occurred once. V usage is TRBV5-4 and J usage is TRBJ2-6; D gene uncertain. There are 15 residues in the CDR3. Looked up from germline, CDR1 is SGHNT and CDR2 is YYREEE (reference sequence). Trimming removed 3 bases from V and 0 bases from J, with 7 bases in between. In DNA form, the CDR3 reads TGTGCCAGCAGCTCTAAATCCTCTGGGGCCAACGTCCTGACTTTC. Amino acids: CASSSKSSGANVLTF.

This chain joins TRBV11-1 and TRBJ2-3; D possibly uses TRBD1 or TRBD2 (5 bases each). The CDR3 is made up of 15 amino acids. The germline V and J ends were trimmed by 1 base and 9 bases, with 17 bases remaining between them. CDR1 SGHAT and CDR2 FQDESV come from the germline V gene (reference sequence). CDR3 nucleotide sequence: TGTGCCAGCAGCTTAGGGGACGGTTCTAAAGGGACGCAGTATTTT. Protein sequence: CASSLGDGSKGTQYF.

The V call is TRBV5-1, the J call TRBJ1-4; tentative D call: TRBD1 (5 bases). The V gene's germline CDR1 is SGHRS and CDR2 YFSETQ. The V and J ends lost 1 base and 8 bases respectively, with 9 bases between them. This CDR3 region has 13 residues. The CDR3, as DNA: TGCGCCAGCAGCTTGCAGGGTGGAGAAAAACTGTTTTTT. This codes for CASSLQGGEKLFF.

This chain joins TRBV18 and TRBJ1-1; a weak D match, TRBD1 (6 bases). The CDR3 has 16 amino acids. Germline V gene data show CDR1 as KGHSH and CDR2 as LQKENI. V lost 5 bases to trimming and J lost 0 bases, with 16 bases between them. The CDR3 spells CASSDRHLRMNTEAFF. The CDR3 nucleotides are TGTGCCAGCTCAGACAGGCACCTAAGGATGAACACTGAAGCTTTCTTT.

V is TRBV7-3 and J is TRBJ1-5, with unresolved D. V was clipped by 5 bases and J by 5 bases, with 10 bases between them. The CDR3 is 13 residues long. In germline, CDR1 is SGHTA, CDR2 FQGTGA. This CDR3 reads CASSPQPDQPQHF. CDR3 DNA sequence: TGTGCCAGCAGCCCACAGCCCGATCAGCCCCAGCATTTT.

This clone was seen just once. At one end, the junction sequence differs from germline, possibly due to a read error. V and J are TRBV7-7 and TRBJ2-1; no clear D. This CDR3 region has 13 residues. CDR1 SSHAT and CDR2 FNYEAQ come from the germline V gene (reference sequence). The CDR3 region is CASSPLGDNEQFF. As DNA, the CDR3 is TGTGCTAGCAGCCCCCTTGGGGACAATGAGCAGTTCTTC.

CDR3 in DNA: TGTGCCAGCAGCGTGAGACAGGCTGAAGCTTTCTTT. This encodes CASSVRQAEAFF. The chain links TRBV11-1 to TRBJ1-1, with a possible D match to TRBD1 (6 bases). With 5 bases removed from V and 6 bases from J, the gap between germline ends came to 10 bases. Germline assignment: CDR1 SGHAT and CDR2 FQDESV (reference sequence). CDR3 length: 12 amino acids.